There are many counts of the clone carrying this TCR beta chain. Both TCRalpha and TCRbeta chains were reverse transcribed with V-gene-specific primers. The TCRs were subjected to amplification over around 19 PCR cycles employing a constant-region primer in conjunction with a V-primer adapter. Amplification (by in vitro transcription) was performed on isolated mRNA. MiXCR was run by TCRdb on the reads, yielding one entry per CDR3 protein. The table records about 58,000 distinct CDR3 sequences, about 25% of them present only once. The data belong to a study of low-dose radiotherapy and immunotherapy resistance in tumors. Whole-study context: Individuals in Cohort 2 had 1 Gy per fraction every two weeks, adding up to 13 Gy over 26 weeks. Aspirin was taken orally by patients at 300 mg daily for four cycles from cycle 1 day 1.

Between the trimmed V and J ends, which lost 5 bases and 3 bases, there was a span of 18 bases. The germline V gene has CDR1 DFQATT and CDR2 SNEGSKA (reference sequence). The CDR3 runs to 15 residues. As for time point: after trial treatment. Treatment denoted: LDRT plus nivolumab, ipilimumab, low-dose cyclophosphamide and aspirin (RACIN trial). The material sequenced was PBMCs, taken after low-dose radiotherapy plus immunotherapy. This receptor was taken from a male donor with prostate cancer. This chain uses TRBV20-1 with TRBJ2-3, with D maybe TRBD2 (6 bases). The CDR3 DNA reads as TGCAGTGCTGTCCCGGGCGGGGCCGGAACAGATACGCAGTATTTT. Protein product: CSAVPGGAGTDTQYF.